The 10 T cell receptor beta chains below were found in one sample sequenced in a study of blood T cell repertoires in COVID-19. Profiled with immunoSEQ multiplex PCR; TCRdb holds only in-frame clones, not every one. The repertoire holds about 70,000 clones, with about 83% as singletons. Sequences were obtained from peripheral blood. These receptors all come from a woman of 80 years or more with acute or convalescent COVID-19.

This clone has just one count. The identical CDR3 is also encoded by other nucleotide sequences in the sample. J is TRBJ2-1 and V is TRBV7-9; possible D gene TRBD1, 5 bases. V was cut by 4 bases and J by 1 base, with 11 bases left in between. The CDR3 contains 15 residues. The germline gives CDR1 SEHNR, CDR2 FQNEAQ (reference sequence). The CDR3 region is CASSSGQGSYNEQFF. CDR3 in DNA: TGTGCCAGCAGCTCTGGCCAGGGATCCTACAATGAGCAGTTCTTC.

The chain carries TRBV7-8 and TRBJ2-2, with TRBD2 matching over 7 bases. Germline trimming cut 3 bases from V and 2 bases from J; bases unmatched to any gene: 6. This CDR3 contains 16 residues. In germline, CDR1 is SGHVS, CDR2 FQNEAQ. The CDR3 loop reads CASSFPGTTNTGELFF. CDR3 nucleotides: TGTGCCAGCAGCTTCCCCGGGACTACTAACACCGGGGAGCTGTTTTTT. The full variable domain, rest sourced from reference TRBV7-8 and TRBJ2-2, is GAGVSQSPRYKVAKRGQDVALRCDPISGHVSLFWYQQALGQGPEFLTYFQNEAQLDKSGLPSDRFFAERPEGSVSTLKIQRTQQEDSAVYLCASSFPGTTNTGELFFGEGSRLTVL.

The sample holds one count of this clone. CDR3 nucleotide sequence: TGTGCCAGCTCACAATTTAGCGGGAGGGCCGCAGATACGCAGTATTTT. Residues: CASSQFSGRAADTQYF. The chain employs TRBV18 and TRBJ2-3, with 11 bases that match TRBD2. The CDR3 consists of 16 residues. Unmatched junction bases numbered 7, after V lost 4 bases and J lost 4 bases. Germline V lookup: CDR1 KGHSH, CDR2 LQKENI.

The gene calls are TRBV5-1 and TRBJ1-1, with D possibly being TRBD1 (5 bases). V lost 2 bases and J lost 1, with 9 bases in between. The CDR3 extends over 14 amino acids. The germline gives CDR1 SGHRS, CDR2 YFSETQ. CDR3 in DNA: TGCGCCAGCAGCTTTGCAGGGTCGAACACTGAAGCTTTCTTT. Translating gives CASSFAGSNTEAFF.

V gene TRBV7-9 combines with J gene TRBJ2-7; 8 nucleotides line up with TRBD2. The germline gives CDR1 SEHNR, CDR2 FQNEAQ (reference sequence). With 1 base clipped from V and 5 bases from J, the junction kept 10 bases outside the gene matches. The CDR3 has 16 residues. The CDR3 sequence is CASSLGDSGVLHEQYF. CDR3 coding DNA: TGTGCCAGCAGCTTAGGGGATAGCGGGGTTCTTCACGAGCAGTACTTC.

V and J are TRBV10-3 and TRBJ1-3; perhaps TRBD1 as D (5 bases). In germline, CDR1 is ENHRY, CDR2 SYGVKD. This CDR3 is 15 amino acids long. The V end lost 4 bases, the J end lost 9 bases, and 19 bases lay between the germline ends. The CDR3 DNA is TGTGCCATCAGTGCCATCCGGCAGGGCGGCGGCACCATATATTTT. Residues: CAISAIRQGGGTIYF.

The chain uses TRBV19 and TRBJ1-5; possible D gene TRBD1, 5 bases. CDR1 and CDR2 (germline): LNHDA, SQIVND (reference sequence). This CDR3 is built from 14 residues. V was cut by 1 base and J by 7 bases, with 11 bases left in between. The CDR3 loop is CASSIGGDGQPQHF. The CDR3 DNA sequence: TGTGCCAGTAGTATAGGCGGGGACGGACAGCCCCAGCATTTT.

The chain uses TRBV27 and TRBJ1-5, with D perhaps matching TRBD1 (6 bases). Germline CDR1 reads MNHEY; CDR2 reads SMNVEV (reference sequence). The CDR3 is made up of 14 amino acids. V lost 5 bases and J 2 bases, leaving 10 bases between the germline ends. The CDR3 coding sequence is TGTGCCAGCAGTGGGGGCCGGGGCAATCAGCCCCAGCATTTT. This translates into CASSGGRGNQPQHF.

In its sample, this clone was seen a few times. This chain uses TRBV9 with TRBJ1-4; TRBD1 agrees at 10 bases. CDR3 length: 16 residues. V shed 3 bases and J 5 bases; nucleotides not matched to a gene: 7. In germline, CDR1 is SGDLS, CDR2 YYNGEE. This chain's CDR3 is CASSAGQGRGNEKLFF. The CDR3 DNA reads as TGTGCCAGCAGCGCGGGACAGGGGAGAGGGAATGAAAAACTGTTTTTT.

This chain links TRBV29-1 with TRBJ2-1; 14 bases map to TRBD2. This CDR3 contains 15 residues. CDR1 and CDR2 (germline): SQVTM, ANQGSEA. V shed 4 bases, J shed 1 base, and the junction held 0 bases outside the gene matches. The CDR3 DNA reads TGCAGCGTTGGACTAGCGGGGGGGTCCTACAATGAGCAGTTCTTC. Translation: CSVGLAGGSYNEQFF.